Below are 16 T cell receptor beta chains sequenced from a single sample in a study of neoadjuvant anti-PD-1 for oral cavity cancer. The assay was immunoSEQ multiplex PCR, and TCRdb's table has in-frame clones only and misses some. The repertoire holds just over 14,000 clones, with just over 70% as singletons. Source: PBMCs, taken before nivolumab (anti-PD-1) treatment. The origin of the receptors is a person aged 35 to 85 with oral cavity squamous cell carcinoma.

The chain couples TRBV10-3 to TRBJ2-6; D not resolved. In germline, CDR1 is ENHRY, CDR2 SYGVKD. This CDR3 has 14 residues. Between the trimmed V and J ends, which lost 5 bases and 1 base, there was a span of 6 bases. DNA of the CDR3: TGTGCCATCAGTCAGCCTTCTGGGGCCAACGTCCTGACTTTC. This translates into CAISQPSGANVLTF.

Remarks on this clone: The junction departs from germline at one end; a sequencing error may be responsible. The chain links TRBV10-3 to TRBJ2-5; TRBD2 agrees at 9 bases. From germline, CDR1 is ENHRY and CDR2 SYGVKD. The CDR3 has 14 amino acids. This chain's CDR3 is CVISVGGGAETQYF. The DNA for the CDR3 is TGTGTCATCAGTGTGGGCGGGGGGGCAGAGACCCAGTACTTC.

There are a few counts of this clone. V gene TRBV7-8 combines with J gene TRBJ1-2; D gene ambiguous. Germline V lookup: CDR1 SGHVS, CDR2 FQNEAQ. Deletions cut 2 bases from V and 7 bases from J, with 20 bases between. The CDR3 extends over 16 amino acids. This chain's CDR3 is CASSLLRMATPSGYTF. The CDR3 DNA is TGTGCCAGCAGCTTACTCCGGATGGCTACACCCTCTGGCTACACCTTC.

This chain links TRBV29-1 with TRBJ2-5; no reliable D call. This CDR3 spans 12 amino acids. V lost 5 bases and J 2 bases, leaving 9 bases between the germline ends. Germline CDR1 reads SQVTM; CDR2 reads ANQGSEA. The CDR3 region is CSVRKGQETQYF. The CDR3 DNA follows: TGCAGCGTTCGTAAGGGACAAGAGACCCAGTACTTC.

The sample holds one count of this clone. The chain carries TRBV19 and TRBJ1-4, with 7 bases aligning to TRBD1. Per germline, CDR1 LNHDA and CDR2 SQIVND (reference sequence). This CDR3 has 15 amino acids. With 3 bases clipped from V and 8 bases from J, the junction kept 9 bases outside the gene matches. CDR3 sequence reads: CASSMATGTREKLFF. In DNA, the CDR3 is TGTGCCAGTAGTATGGCGACAGGGACTAGGGAAAAACTGTTTTTT.

CDR3 sequence: CASSQLAGGIGTGELFF. CDR3 coding DNA: TGCGCCAGCAGCCAACTAGCGGGAGGGATAGGAACCGGGGAGCTGTTTTTT. This rearrangement joins TRBV4-1 to TRBJ2-2; 12 nucleotides agree with TRBD2. J lost 5 bases, V lost 2 bases, and 6 bases had no gene match. The CDR3 runs to 17 residues. Germline V gene lookup returns CDR1 MGHRA and CDR2 YSYEKL.

The gene calls are TRBV23-1 and TRBJ2-5, with D perhaps TRBD1 (5 bases). TRBV23-1 is noted as an ORF with a role that remains uncertain. Between the trimmed V and J ends, which lost 7 bases and 0 bases, there was a span of 9 bases. The CDR3 is 13 amino acids. For the CDR3, the DNA is TGCGCCAGCACCCAGACAGACCAAGAGACCCAGTACTTC. Translated: CASTQTDQETQYF.

The chain joins TRBV30 to TRBJ2-1, with 8 bases fitting TRBD2. After removal of 3 bases from V and 4 bases from J, the junction contained 8 bases not matched to a gene. Germline V gives CDR1 GTSNPN, CDR2 SVGIG (reference sequence). The CDR3 extends over 15 amino acids. The CDR3 region is CAWRSASGGYNEQFF. CDR3 DNA: TGTGCCTGGAGGAGTGCCAGCGGGGGATACAATGAGCAGTTCTTC.

This clone was seen a handful of times. The chain links TRBV27 to TRBJ1-3; D perhaps matches TRBD1 (5 bases). This CDR3 has 16 amino acids. The V and J ends lost 5 bases and 2 bases respectively, with 16 bases between them. From germline, CDR1 is MNHEY and CDR2 SMNVEV (reference sequence). As DNA, the CDR3 is TGTGCCAGCAGTCCTCCCACCAGGGCGGCTGGAAACACCATATATTTT. Residues: CASSPPTRAAGNTIYF.

The chain couples TRBV13 to TRBJ2-7; D assignment may be TRBD1 or TRBD2 (5 bases each). Germline lookup yields CDR1 PRHDT and CDR2 FYEKMQ (reference sequence). The CDR3 has 17 residues. Trimming pared 2 bases from V and 1 base from J, leaving 18 bases between. The CDR3 region is CASSLPPFQGGSYEQYF. CDR3 DNA: TGTGCCAGCAGCTTACCCCCCTTCCAGGGCGGGTCCTACGAGCAGTACTTC.

The rearrangement joins TRBV2 to TRBJ1-2; D may be TRBD1 (6 bases). V lost 7 bases and J lost 6, with 12 bases in between. The CDR3 loop spans 12 amino acids. CDR1 and CDR2 (germline): SNHLY, FYNNEI. The CDR3 DNA is TGTGCCAGCAAAAGACAGGACCATGGCTACACCTTC. It codes for CASKRQDHGYTF.

V gene TRBV29-1 combines with J gene TRBJ2-7; 7 bases align to TRBD1. Per germline, CDR1 SQVTM and CDR2 ANQGSEA. This CDR3 comprises 15 residues. V lost 1 base to trimming and J lost 3 bases; unmatched junction nucleotides: 9. DNA of the CDR3: TGCAGCGTTGAAGCCGGAGACAGGGAGAGCTACGAGCAGTACTTC. Protein product: CSVEAGDRESYEQYF.

The CDR3 loop reads CASSLQTASSYEQYF. In DNA form, the CDR3 reads TGTGCCAGCAGCTTACAGACTGCTAGCTCCTACGAGCAGTACTTC. The chain joins TRBV7-8 to TRBJ2-7; D is unclear. V was trimmed by 2 bases and J by 0 bases, leaving 11 bases between them. Germline V gene lookup returns CDR1 SGHVS and CDR2 FQNEAQ. The CDR3 covers 15 residues.

The chain joins TRBV27 to TRBJ2-7; 12 positions agree with TRBD2. Germline V lookup: CDR1 MNHEY, CDR2 SMNVEV (reference sequence). The V gene end was trimmed by 5 bases and the J gene end by 1 base; junction bases not matched to a gene: 6. The CDR3 length is 16 residues. In DNA, the CDR3 is TGTGCCAGCAGTATTGGACTAGCGGGACCTTCCTACGAGCAGTACTTC. Protein: CASSIGLAGPSYEQYF.

The V call is TRBV4-2, the J call TRBJ2-1; D gene unclear. CDR3 length equals 13 residues. In germline, CDR1 is LGHNA, CDR2 YNFKEQ. The V gene lost 0 bases and the J gene lost 3 bases, with 3 bases spanning the gap. This CDR3 reads CASSQEFYNEQFF. In DNA form, the CDR3 reads TGTGCCAGCAGCCAAGAATTCTACAATGAGCAGTTCTTC.

V and J are TRBV10-2 and TRBJ2-7; 7 nucleotides line up with TRBD2. The CDR3 length is 15 residues. Losses at the gene ends were 4 bases for V and 7 bases for J; bases not matched to a gene: 13. Germline-derived CDR1 and CDR2 are WSHSY and SAAADI. CDR3 sequence reads: CASSVIGLVSEEQYF. The CDR3 DNA is TGCGCCAGCAGTGTAATAGGACTAGTCTCTGAGGAGCAGTACTTC.